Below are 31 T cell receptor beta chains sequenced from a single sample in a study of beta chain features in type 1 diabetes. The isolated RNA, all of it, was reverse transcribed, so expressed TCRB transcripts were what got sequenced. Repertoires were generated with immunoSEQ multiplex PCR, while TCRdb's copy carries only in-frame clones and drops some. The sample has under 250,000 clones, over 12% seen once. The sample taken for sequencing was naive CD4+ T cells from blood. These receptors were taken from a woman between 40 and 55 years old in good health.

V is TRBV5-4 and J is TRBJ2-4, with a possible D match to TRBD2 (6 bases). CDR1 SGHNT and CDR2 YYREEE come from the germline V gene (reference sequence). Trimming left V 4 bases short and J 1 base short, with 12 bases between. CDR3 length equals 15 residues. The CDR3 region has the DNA TGTGCCAGCAGCCGAATTGGGGGGGCCAAAAACATTCAGTACTTC. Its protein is CASSRIGGAKNIQYF.

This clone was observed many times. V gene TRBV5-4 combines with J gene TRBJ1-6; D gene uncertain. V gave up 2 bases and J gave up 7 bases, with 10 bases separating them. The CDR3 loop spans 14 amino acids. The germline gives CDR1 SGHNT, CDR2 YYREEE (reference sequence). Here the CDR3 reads CASSLEGGNSPLHF. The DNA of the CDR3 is TGTGCCAGCAGCTTAGAGGGAGGGAATTCACCCCTCCACTTT.

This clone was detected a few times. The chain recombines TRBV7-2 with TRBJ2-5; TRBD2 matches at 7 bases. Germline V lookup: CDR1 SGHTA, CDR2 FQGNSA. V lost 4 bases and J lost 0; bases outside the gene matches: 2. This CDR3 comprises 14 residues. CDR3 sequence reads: CASSSGTNQETQYF. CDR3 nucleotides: TGTGCCAGCAGCTCGGGGACTAACCAAGAGACCCAGTACTTC.

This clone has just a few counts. The CDR3 reads CASSIEPSGWTTTYNEQFF. The CDR3 DNA sequence: TGTGCCAGTAGTATAGAACCTAGCGGTTGGACCACCACCTACAATGAGCAGTTCTTC. The chain carries TRBV19 and TRBJ2-1; 7 nucleotides align to TRBD2. This CDR3 is 19 amino acids long. Germline lookup yields CDR1 LNHDA and CDR2 SQIVND (reference sequence). V lost 0 bases and J lost 2; bases outside the gene matches: 13.

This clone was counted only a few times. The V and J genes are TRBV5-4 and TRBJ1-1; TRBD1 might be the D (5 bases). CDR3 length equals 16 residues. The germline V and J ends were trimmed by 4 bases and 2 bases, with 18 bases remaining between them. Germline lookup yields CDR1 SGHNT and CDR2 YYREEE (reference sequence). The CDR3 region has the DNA TGTGCCAGCAGCATGGGTGGCGGGGCCCCTAACACTGAAGCTTTCTTT. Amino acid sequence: CASSMGGGAPNTEAFF. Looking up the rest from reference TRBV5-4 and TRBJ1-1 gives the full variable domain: ETGVTQSPTHLIKTRGQQVTLRCSSQSGHNTVSWYQQALGQGPQFIFQYYREEENGRGNFPPRFSGLQFPNYSSELNVNALELDDSALYLCASSMGGGAPNTEAFFGQGTRLTVV.

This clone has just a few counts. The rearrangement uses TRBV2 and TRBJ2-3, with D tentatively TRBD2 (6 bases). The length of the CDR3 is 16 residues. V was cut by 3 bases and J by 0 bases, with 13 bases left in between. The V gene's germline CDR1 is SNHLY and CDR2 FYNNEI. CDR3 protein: CASSDLARASTDTQYF. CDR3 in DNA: TGTGCCAGCAGTGATCTAGCGCGTGCTAGCACAGATACGCAGTATTTT.

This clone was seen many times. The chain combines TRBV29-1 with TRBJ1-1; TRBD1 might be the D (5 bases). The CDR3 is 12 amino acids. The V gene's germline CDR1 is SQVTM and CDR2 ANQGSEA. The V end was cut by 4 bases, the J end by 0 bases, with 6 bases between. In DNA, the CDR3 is TGCAGCGTTGCAGGGTTGAACACTGAAGCTTTCTTT. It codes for CSVAGLNTEAFF.

CDR3 bases: TGTGCCAGCAGTTATTCGGGACAGCCGAACACTGAAGCTTTCTTT. This encodes CASSYSGQPNTEAFF. The chain employs TRBV6-5 and TRBJ1-1, with TRBD1 identical over 7 bases. This CDR3 region has 15 residues. Germline CDR1 and CDR2: MNHEY and SVGAGI. J was trimmed by 1 base and V by 3 bases; bases with no gene match: 5.

The CDR3 is CATEDRAGREQFF. The CDR3 DNA reads TGTGCCACCGAGGACAGGGCAGGACGTGAGCAGTTCTTC. The genes are TRBV6-5 and TRBJ2-1; TRBD1 matches 8 bases. Germline CDR1 and CDR2: MNHEY and SVGAGI. CDR3 size: 13 residues. J gave up 9 bases and V 10 bases, and 11 bases lay outside the gene matches.

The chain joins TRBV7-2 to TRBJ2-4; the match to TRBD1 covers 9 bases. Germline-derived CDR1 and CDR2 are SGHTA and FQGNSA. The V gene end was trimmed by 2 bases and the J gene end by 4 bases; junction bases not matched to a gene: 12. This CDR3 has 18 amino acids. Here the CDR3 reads CASSLRRNRDRAKNIQYF. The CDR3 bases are TGTGCCAGCAGCTTAAGGAGGAATAGGGACAGGGCTAAAAACATTCAGTACTTC.

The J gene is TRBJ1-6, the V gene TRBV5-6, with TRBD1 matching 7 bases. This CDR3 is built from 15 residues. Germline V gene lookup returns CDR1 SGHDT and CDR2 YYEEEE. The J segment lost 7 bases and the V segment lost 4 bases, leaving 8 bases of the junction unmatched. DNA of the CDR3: TGTGCCAGCAGCCTTAACACAGGGGCCAATTCACCCCTCCACTTT. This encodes CASSLNTGANSPLHF.

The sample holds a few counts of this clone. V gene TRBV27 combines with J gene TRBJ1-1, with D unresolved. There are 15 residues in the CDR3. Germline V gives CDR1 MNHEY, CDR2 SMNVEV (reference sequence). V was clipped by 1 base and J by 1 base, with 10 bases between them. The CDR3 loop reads CASSLWGGRNTEAFF. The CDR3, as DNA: TGTGCCAGCAGTTTATGGGGAGGTCGGAACACTGAAGCTTTCTTT.

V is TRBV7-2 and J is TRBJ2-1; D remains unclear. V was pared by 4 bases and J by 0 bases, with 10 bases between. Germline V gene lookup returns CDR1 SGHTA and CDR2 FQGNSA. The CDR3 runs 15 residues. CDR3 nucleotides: TGTGCCAGCAGCTCCCCTGGCCGCTCCTACAATGAGCAGTTCTTC. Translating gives CASSSPGRSYNEQFF.

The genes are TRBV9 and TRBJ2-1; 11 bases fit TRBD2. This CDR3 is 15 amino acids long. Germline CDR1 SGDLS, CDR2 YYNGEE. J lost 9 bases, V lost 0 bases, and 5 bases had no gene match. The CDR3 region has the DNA TGTGCCAGCAGCGTAGATCTAGCGGGGGGCGGTGAGCAGTTCTTC. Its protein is CASSVDLAGGGEQFF.

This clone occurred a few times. The CDR3 nucleotides read TGTGCCAGCAGTCCGACGGGACAGAGTGGAGCTTTCTTT. This sequence encodes CASSPTGQSGAFF. V is TRBV6-1 and J is TRBJ1-1; 7 bases are shared with TRBD1. From germline, CDR1 is MNHNS and CDR2 SASEGT. CDR3 length: 13 amino acids. With V trimmed by 5 bases and J by 10 bases, 10 bases remained unmatched.

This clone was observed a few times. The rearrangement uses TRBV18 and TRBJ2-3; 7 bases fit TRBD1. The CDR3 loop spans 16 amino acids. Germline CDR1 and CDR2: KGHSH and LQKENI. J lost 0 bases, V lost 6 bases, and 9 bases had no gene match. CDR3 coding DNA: TGTGCCAGCTCTTACGGACAGGCCGCTAGCACAGATACGCAGTATTTT. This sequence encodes CASSYGQAASTDTQYF.

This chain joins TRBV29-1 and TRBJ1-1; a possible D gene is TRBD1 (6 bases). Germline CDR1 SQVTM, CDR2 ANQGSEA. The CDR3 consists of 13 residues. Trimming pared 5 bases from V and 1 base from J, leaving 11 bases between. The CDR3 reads CSVPGVANTEAFF. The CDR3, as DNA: TGCAGCGTTCCAGGGGTCGCGAACACTGAAGCTTTCTTT.

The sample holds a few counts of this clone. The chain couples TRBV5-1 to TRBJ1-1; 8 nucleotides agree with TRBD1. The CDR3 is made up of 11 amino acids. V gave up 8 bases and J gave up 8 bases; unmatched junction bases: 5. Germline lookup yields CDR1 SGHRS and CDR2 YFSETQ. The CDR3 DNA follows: TGCGCCAGTTACACAGGGGGGGAAGCTTTCTTT. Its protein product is CASYTGGEAFF.

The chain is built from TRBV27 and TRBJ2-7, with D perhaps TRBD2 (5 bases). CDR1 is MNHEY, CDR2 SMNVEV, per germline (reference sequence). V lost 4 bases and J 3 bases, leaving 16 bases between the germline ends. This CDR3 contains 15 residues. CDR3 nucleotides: TGTGCCAGCAGTTCCCTGGGAGCGGCGGGCTACGAGCAGTACTTC. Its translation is CASSSLGAAGYEQYF.

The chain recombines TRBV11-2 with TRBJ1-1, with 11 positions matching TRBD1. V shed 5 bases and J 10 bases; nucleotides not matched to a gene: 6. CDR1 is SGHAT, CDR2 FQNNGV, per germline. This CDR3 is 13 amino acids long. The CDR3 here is CASSIGQGAGAFF. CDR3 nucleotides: TGTGCCAGCAGCATAGGACAGGGGGCTGGAGCTTTCTTT.

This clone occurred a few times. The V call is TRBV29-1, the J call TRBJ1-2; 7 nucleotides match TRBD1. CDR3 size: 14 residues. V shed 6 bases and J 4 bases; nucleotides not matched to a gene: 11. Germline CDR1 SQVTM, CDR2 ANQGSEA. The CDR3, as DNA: TGCAGCGTGGATACAGGTTCAGGGGGCTATGGCTACACCTTC. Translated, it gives CSVDTGSGGYGYTF.

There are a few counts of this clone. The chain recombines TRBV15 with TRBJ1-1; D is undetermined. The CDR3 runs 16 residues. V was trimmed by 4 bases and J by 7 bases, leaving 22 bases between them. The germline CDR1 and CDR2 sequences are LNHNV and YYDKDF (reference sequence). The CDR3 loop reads CATSMGSGLQSGEAFF. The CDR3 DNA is TGTGCCACCAGCATGGGTTCGGGTCTCCAAAGCGGTGAAGCTTTCTTT.

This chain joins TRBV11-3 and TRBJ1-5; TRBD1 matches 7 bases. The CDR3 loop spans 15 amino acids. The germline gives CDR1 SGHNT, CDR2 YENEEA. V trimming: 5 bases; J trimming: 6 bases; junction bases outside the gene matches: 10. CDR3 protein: CASSPRQGGGQPQHF. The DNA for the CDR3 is TGTGCCAGCAGCCCCCGACAGGGCGGCGGTCAGCCCCAGCATTTT.

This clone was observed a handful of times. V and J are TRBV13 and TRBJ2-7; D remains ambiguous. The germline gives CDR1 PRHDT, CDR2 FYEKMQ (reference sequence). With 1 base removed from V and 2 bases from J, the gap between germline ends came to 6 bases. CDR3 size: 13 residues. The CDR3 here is CASSLVSTYEQYF. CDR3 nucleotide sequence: TGTGCCAGCAGCTTAGTTAGTACCTACGAGCAGTACTTC.

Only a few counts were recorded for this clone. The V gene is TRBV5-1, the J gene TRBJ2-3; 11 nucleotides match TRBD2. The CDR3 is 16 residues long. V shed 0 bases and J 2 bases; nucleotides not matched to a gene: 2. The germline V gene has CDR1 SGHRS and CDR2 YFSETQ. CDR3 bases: TGCGCCAGCAGCTTGGGACTAGCGGGATACACAGATACGCAGTATTTT. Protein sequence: CASSLGLAGYTDTQYF.

The CDR3 reads CASSVVPAGASTDTQYF. The CDR3 DNA follows: TGTGCCAGCAGCGTAGTCCCAGCGGGGGCCAGCACAGATACGCAGTATTTT. The V call is TRBV9, the J call TRBJ2-3; 8 bases align to TRBD2. CDR3 length: 17 amino acids. Germline V lookup: CDR1 SGDLS, CDR2 YYNGEE. Trimming cost V 0 bases and J 0 bases; bases outside gene matches: 6.

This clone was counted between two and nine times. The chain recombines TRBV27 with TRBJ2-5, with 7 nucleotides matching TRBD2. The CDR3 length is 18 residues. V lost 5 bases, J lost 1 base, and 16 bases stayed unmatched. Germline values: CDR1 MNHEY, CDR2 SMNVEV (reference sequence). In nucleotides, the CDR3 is TGTGCCAGCAGTGTCTTCCCCCCCCGGGAGGATGCCCAAGAGACCCAGTACTTC. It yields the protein CASSVFPPREDAQETQYF.

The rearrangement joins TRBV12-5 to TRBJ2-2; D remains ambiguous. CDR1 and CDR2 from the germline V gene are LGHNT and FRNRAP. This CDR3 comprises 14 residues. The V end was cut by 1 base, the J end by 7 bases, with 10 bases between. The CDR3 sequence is CASGLDFFDGELFF. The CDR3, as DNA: TGTGCTAGTGGTTTGGACTTTTTTGACGGGGAGCTGTTTTTT.

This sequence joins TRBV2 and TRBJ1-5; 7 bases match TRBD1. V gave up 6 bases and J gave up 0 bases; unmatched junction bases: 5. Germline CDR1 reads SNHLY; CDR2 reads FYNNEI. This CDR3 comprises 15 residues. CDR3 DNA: TGTGCCAGCAGATTGGGGACAGCTAGCAATCAGCCCCAGCATTTT. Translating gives CASRLGTASNQPQHF.

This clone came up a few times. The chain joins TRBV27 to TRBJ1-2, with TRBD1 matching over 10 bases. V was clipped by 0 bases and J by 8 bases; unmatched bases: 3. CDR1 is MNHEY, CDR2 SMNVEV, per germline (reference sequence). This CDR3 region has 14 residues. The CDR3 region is CASSLSGQGEGYTF. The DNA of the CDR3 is TGTGCCAGCAGTTTATCCGGACAGGGGGAGGGCTACACCTTC.

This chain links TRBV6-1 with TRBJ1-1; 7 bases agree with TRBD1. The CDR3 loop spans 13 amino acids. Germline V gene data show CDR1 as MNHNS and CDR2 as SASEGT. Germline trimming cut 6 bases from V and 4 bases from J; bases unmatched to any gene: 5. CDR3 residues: CASRTTGSTEAFF. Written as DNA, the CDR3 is TGTGCCAGCAGAACGACAGGGAGCACTGAAGCTTTCTTT.